Below are 23 T cell receptor beta chains sequenced from a single sample in a study of CD8 T cells in Susac syndrome. Random hexamers were used to reverse transcribe about 0.5 to 1 ug of RNA. Each CDR3 protein gets one entry after TCRdb re-called the immunoSEQ multiplex PCR reads with MiXCR. The sample includes about 180,000 distinct CDR3 sequences, around 95% seen only once; the top ten take approximately 0.1%. Sequences were obtained from CD4+ T cells from PBMCs. The receptors here all came from a human donor with multiple sclerosis.

This chain uses TRBV28 with TRBJ2-4; D uncertain. Germline CDR1 and CDR2: MDHEN and SYDVKM. The CDR3 length is 13 residues. The V gene lost 4 bases and the J gene lost 9 bases, with 13 bases spanning the gap. CDR3 coding DNA: TGTGCCAGCAGTTCTAGAGATCGGATCATTCAGTACTTC. Amino acids: CASSSRDRIIQYF.

The chain recombines TRBV5-4 with TRBJ2-3; TRBD1 might be the D (5 bases). V lost 4 bases and J lost 1, with 10 bases in between. This CDR3 is 14 amino acids long. Per germline, CDR1 SGHNT and CDR2 YYREEE (reference sequence). CDR3: CASSVQTGTDTQYF. In DNA, the CDR3 is TGTGCCAGCAGCGTACAGACAGGCACAGATACGCAGTATTTT.

The CDR3 DNA reads as TGCGCCAGCAGCCAAGATCGACGGGTCGGAGCTGGCTACACCTTC. As protein: CASSQDRRVGAGYTF. The chain links TRBV4-3 to TRBJ1-2; D not certain. V was cut by 0 bases and J by 7 bases, with 15 bases left in between. CDR3 size: 15 residues. Germline CDR1 LGHNA, CDR2 YSLEER.

The chain carries TRBV7-2 and TRBJ2-5; 10 bases line up with TRBD2. Germline V gives CDR1 SGHTA, CDR2 FQGNSA. CDR3 length equals 15 residues. J lost 4 bases, V lost 4 bases, and 6 bases had no gene match. CDR3: CASSYQRGGGETQYF. CDR3 nucleotide sequence: TGTGCCAGCAGCTATCAGCGGGGGGGCGGAGAGACCCAGTACTTC.

The V gene is TRBV18, the J gene TRBJ2-1, with D possibly TRBD1 on 6 matching bases. The CDR3 sequence is 17 residues long. V was pared by 3 bases and J by 5 bases, with 20 bases between. From germline, CDR1 is KGHSH and CDR2 LQKENI. The CDR3 loop is CASSPSTGTTRNNEQFF. For the CDR3, the DNA is TGTGCCAGCTCACCTAGCACAGGGACAACGCGAAACAATGAGCAGTTCTTC.

The rearrangement uses TRBV13 and TRBJ2-3, with TRBD2 identical over 8 bases. V lost 4 bases, J lost 1 base, and 4 bases stayed unmatched. Germline assignment: CDR1 PRHDT and CDR2 FYEKMQ (reference sequence). The CDR3 has 15 amino acids. CDR3 sequence (DNA): TGTGCCAGCAGCTCGCGGGGGGCCCGCACAGATACGCAGTATTTT. Protein product: CASSSRGARTDTQYF. Together with reference TRBV13 and TRBJ2-3, the CDR3 gives the full variable domain: AAGVIQSPRHLIKEKRETATLKCYPIPRHDTVYWYQQGPGQDPQFLISFYEKMQSDKGSIPDRFSAQQFSDYHSELNMSSLELGDSALYFCASSSRGARTDTQYFGPGTRLTVL.

V is TRBV2 and J is TRBJ1-5; D remains unclear. Deletions cut 6 bases from V and 4 bases from J, with 10 bases between. Germline values: CDR1 SNHLY, CDR2 FYNNEI. CDR3 length: 13 amino acids. The CDR3 DNA reads TGTGCCAGCAGCCAATTGGTGAATCAGCCCCAGCATTTT. Protein: CASSQLVNQPQHF. Looking up the rest from reference TRBV2 and TRBJ1-5 gives the full variable domain: EPEVTQTPSHQVTQMGQEVILRCVPISNHLYFYWYRQILGQKVEFLVSFYNNEISEKSEIFDDQFSVERPDGSNFTLKIRSTKLEDSAMYFCASSQLVNQPQHFGDGTRLSIL.

This chain joins TRBV5-4 and TRBJ2-1, with D hard to call. Germline V gene sequence: CDR1 SGHNT, CDR2 YYREEE (reference sequence). Trimming cost V 0 bases and J 9 bases, with 13 bases left between them. The CDR3 contains 14 residues. The CDR3 region has the DNA TGTGCCAGCAGCTTGGATCGGGCGACGGTTGAGCAGTTCTTC. Its protein is CASSLDRATVEQFF.

This chain uses TRBV29-1 with TRBJ2-7, with 9 nucleotides matching TRBD1. V was clipped by 4 bases and J by 2 bases; unmatched bases: 15. The length of the CDR3 is 17 residues. Germline values: CDR1 SQVTM, CDR2 ANQGSEA. The CDR3 sequence: CSVAPSTGGYQAYEQYF. In DNA form, the CDR3 reads TGCAGCGTTGCCCCGTCAACAGGGGGCTACCAAGCCTACGAGCAGTACTTC.

V usage is TRBV3-1 and J usage is TRBJ1-6; D gene ambiguous. There are 18 residues in the CDR3. Germline CDR1 reads LGHDT; CDR2 reads YNNKEL (reference sequence). V was shortened by 3 bases and J by 7 bases, with 22 bases between the two germline ends. In DNA, the CDR3 is TGTGCCAGCAGCCAGGCAGCGGGTCGTTCGCCAACGAATTCACCCCTCCACTTT. Encoded protein: CASSQAAGRSPTNSPLHF.

V and J are TRBV6-2 or TRBV6-3 and TRBJ2-3; D may be TRBD1 or TRBD2 (6 bases each). This CDR3 contains 16 residues. V was shortened by 6 bases and J by 6 bases, with 22 bases between the two germline ends. CDR1 is MNHEY and CDR2 is SVGEGT in the germline V gene. Written as DNA, the CDR3 is TGTGCCAGCAGCCCTCCGGTAGGAGGGGGTAGGGATACGCAGTATTTT. Protein: CASSPPVGGGRDTQYF.

The chain uses TRBV5-4 and TRBJ2-3; either TRBD1 or TRBD2 may fit D (6 bases each). Per germline, CDR1 SGHNT and CDR2 YYREEE (reference sequence). Trimming removed 4 bases from V and 2 bases from J, with 11 bases in between. The CDR3 has 14 amino acids. For the CDR3, the DNA is TGTGCCAGCAGCGGAGGGGGATACACAGATACGCAGTATTTT. This sequence encodes CASSGGGYTDTQYF.

The J gene is TRBJ1-5, the V gene TRBV7-2; 11 bases agree with TRBD1. This CDR3 is 15 amino acids long. Germline lookup yields CDR1 SGHTA and CDR2 FQGNSA. Losses at the gene ends were 3 bases for V and 7 bases for J; bases not matched to a gene: 5. CDR3 amino acids: CASSLRTGGGQPQHF. CDR3 nucleotide sequence: TGTGCCAGCAGCTTGCGGACAGGGGGCGGCCAGCCCCAGCATTTT.

This chain connects TRBV29-1 to TRBJ2-1; 11 bases are shared with TRBD2. The germline gives CDR1 SQVTM, CDR2 ANQGSEA. The V gene end was trimmed by 2 bases and the J gene end by 0 bases; junction bases not matched to a gene: 9. This CDR3 comprises 18 residues. The CDR3 sequence is CSVESSSGGNPSYNEQFF. The CDR3 region has the DNA TGCAGCGTTGAATCGTCTAGCGGGGGGAATCCCTCCTACAATGAGCAGTTCTTC.

The J gene is TRBJ1-5, the V gene TRBV29-1; D not certain. V dropped 4 bases and J dropped 4 bases, with 11 bases sitting between them. Germline V CDR1 and CDR2: SQVTM, ANQGSEA. The CDR3 sequence is 13 residues long. The CDR3, as DNA: TGCAGCGTTGCGGGAGGACCGAATCAGCCCCAGCATTTT. It translates to CSVAGGPNQPQHF.

In its sample, this clonotype was seen once. The chain couples TRBV20-1 to TRBJ1-5, with D unresolved. Germline loops: CDR1 DFQATT, CDR2 SNEGSKA (reference sequence). The length of the CDR3 is 12 residues. The DNA for the CDR3 is TGCAGCCTGAAAGCGGGGTCCACGGCCCAGCATTTT. Its protein product is CSLKAGSTAQHF.

The rearrangement uses TRBV30 and TRBJ1-1, with TRBD1 as a possible D gene (6 bases). Trimming shortened V by 3 bases and J by 6 bases, and 11 bases separated the two germline ends. The CDR3 is 12 amino acids. The germline gives CDR1 GTSNPN, CDR2 SVGIG (reference sequence). The CDR3 DNA is TGTGCCTGGAGCCTGGGGGCACCTGAAGCTTTCTTT. Residues: CAWSLGAPEAFF.

The CDR3 protein is CSARDVEEGGHGYTF. CDR3 coding DNA: TGCAGTGCTAGAGATGTGGAGGAGGGGGGCCATGGCTACACCTTC. The genes are TRBV20-1 and TRBJ1-2, with TRBD1 as a possible D gene (6 bases). V shed 0 bases and J shed 6 bases, with 17 bases lying between them. Germline lookup yields CDR1 DFQATT and CDR2 SNEGSKA (reference sequence). The CDR3 loop spans 15 amino acids.

The gene calls are TRBV20-1 and TRBJ2-7, with 8 nucleotides matching TRBD1. Germline assignment: CDR1 DFQATT and CDR2 SNEGSKA (reference sequence). After removal of 1 base from V and 7 bases from J, the junction contained 6 bases not matched to a gene. The CDR3 is made up of 13 amino acids. This chain's CDR3 is CSARGRTGREQYF. CDR3 nucleotides: TGCAGTGCTAGAGGAAGGACAGGGAGGGAGCAGTACTTC.

The chain is built from TRBV27 and TRBJ2-7; TRBD1 is a possible D gene (6 bases). The CDR3 runs 15 residues. Germline V lookup: CDR1 MNHEY, CDR2 SMNVEV (reference sequence). Trimming pared 4 bases from V and 1 base from J, leaving 14 bases between. CDR3 residues: CASSWATGASYEQYF. DNA for the CDR3: TGTGCCAGCAGTTGGGCGACAGGAGCTTCCTACGAGCAGTACTTC.

This rearrangement joins TRBV28 to TRBJ2-1; 12 positions agree with TRBD2. Germline CDR1 is MDHEN and CDR2 is SYDVKM. The CDR3 runs 15 residues. The V segment lost 6 bases and the J segment 4 bases; nucleotides outside the gene matches: 4. The CDR3 coding sequence is TGTGCCAGCAGCGAGCTAGCGGGGGGGTACAATGAGCAGTTCTTC. Protein: CASSELAGGYNEQFF.

The chain is built from TRBV12-5 and TRBJ2-2; 9 nucleotides line up with TRBD2. Unmatched junction bases numbered 9, after V lost 7 bases and J lost 6 bases. This CDR3 is 15 amino acids long. Per germline, CDR1 LGHNT and CDR2 FRNRAP. Here the CDR3 reads CASELGLAGSGELFF. The CDR3 coding sequence is TGTGCTAGTGAACTGGGACTAGCTGGGTCCGGGGAGCTGTTTTTT.

The chain couples TRBV30 to TRBJ2-7, with TRBD1 as a possible D gene (6 bases). The CDR3 is 14 residues long. V shed 5 bases and J shed 9 bases, with 23 bases lying between them. CDR1 and CDR2 (germline): GTSNPN, SVGIG (reference sequence). CDR3 coding DNA: TGTGCCTGGGACCGCAGGGGAAACCATCGGGGGCAGTACTTC. Its translation: CAWDRRGNHRGQYF.